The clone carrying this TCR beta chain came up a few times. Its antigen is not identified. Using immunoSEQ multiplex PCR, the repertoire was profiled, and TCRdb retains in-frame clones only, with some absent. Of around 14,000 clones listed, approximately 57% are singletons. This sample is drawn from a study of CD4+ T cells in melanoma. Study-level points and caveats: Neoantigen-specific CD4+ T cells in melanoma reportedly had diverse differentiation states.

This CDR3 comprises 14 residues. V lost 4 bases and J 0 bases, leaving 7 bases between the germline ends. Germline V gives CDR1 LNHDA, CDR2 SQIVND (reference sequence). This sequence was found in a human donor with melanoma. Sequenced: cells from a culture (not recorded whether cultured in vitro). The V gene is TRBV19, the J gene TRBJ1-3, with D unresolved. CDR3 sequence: CASSTASSGNTIYF. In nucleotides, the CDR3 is TGTGCCAGTAGTACAGCCTCCTCTGGAAACACCATATATTTT.